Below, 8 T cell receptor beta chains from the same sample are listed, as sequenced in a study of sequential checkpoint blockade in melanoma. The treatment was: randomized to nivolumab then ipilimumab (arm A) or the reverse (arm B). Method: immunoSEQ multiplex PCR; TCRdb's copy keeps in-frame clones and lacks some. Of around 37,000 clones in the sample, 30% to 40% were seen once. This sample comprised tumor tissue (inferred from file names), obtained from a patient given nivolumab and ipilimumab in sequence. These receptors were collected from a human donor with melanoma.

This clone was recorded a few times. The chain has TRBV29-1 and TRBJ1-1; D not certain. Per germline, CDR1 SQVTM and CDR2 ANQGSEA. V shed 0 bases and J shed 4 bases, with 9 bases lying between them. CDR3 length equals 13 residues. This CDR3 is CSVEESEGTEAFF. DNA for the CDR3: TGCAGCGTTGAAGAGAGTGAGGGCACTGAAGCTTTCTTT.

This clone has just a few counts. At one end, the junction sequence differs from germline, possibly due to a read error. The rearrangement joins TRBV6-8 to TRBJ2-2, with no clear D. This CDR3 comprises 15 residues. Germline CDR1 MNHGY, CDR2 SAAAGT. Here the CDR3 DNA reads TGTGCCAGCAGTTTCGACTTCTGGAACACCGGAGAGCTGTTTTTT. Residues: CASSFDFWNTGELFF.

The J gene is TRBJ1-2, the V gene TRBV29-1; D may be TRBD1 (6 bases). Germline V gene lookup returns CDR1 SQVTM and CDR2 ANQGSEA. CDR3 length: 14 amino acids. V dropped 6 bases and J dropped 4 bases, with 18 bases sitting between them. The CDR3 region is CSVPGTPQFYGYTF. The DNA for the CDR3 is TGCAGCGTCCCCGGGACACCTCAATTCTATGGCTACACCTTC.

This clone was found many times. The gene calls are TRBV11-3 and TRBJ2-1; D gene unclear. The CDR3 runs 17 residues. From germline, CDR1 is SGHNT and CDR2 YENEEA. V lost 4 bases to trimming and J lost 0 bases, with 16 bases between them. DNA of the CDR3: TGTGCCAGCAGCTACATGGTTATATCGTACTCCTACAATGAGCAGTTCTTC. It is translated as CASSYMVISYSYNEQFF.

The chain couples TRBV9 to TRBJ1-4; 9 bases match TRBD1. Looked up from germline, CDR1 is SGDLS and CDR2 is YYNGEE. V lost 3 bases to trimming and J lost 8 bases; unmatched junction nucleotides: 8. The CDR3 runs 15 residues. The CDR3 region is CASSAARTGAEKLFF. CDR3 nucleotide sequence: TGTGCCAGCAGCGCAGCAAGGACAGGGGCCGAAAAACTGTTTTTT.

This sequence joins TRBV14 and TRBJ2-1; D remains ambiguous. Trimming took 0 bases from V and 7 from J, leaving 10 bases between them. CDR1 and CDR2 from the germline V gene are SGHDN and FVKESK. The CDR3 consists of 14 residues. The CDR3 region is CASSQDLLGNEQFF. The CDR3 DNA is TGTGCCAGCAGCCAAGATCTTTTAGGGAATGAGCAGTTCTTC.

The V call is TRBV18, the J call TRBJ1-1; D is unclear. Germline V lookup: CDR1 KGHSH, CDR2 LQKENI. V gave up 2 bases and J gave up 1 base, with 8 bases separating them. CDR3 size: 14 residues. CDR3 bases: TGTGCCAGCTCACCAATGACATCGAACACTGAAGCTTTCTTT. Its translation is CASSPMTSNTEAFF.

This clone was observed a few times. The CDR3 coding sequence is TGTGCCATCAGTGAGGGGACATCTGGAGAGACCCAGTACTTC. Protein sequence: CAISEGTSGETQYF. J is TRBJ2-5 and V is TRBV10-3, with D maybe TRBD1 (6 bases). V shed 2 bases and J shed 4 bases, with 11 bases lying between them. Germline V gives CDR1 ENHRY, CDR2 SYGVKD. CDR3 length equals 14 residues.